Following are 4 T cell receptor beta chains from one sample sequenced in a study of blood T cell repertoires in COVID-19 (dated by TCRdb to about 2020). Library preparation used the immunoSEQ multiplex PCR assay. Held by TCRdb, this immuneACCESS table contains in-frame sequences only and omits some clones. Under half of the omission traces to an unresolved V gene where checked; the cause of the rest is unknown. In all, the sample holds 350,000 to 400,000 clones, and 80% to 90% of those were seen once. Together, the top ten hold 2.5% to 3.5% of the sample. Sequencing was performed on peripheral blood. The receptor set was obtained from a woman aged 25 to 39 with COVID-19, enrolled during active disease.

This clone occurred a few times. The chain has TRBV5-1 and TRBJ2-2; TRBD2 aligns across 10 bases. This CDR3 region has 15 residues. CDR1 is SGHRS and CDR2 is YFSETQ in the germline V gene. The trim removed 4 bases at V and 6 bases at J, leaving 6 bases unmatched. The CDR3 here is CASSIGTSVAGELFF. The DNA of the CDR3 is TGCGCCAGCAGCATAGGGACTAGCGTCGCCGGGGAGCTGTTTTTT.

V gene TRBV11-2 combines with J gene TRBJ1-2; D not resolved. CDR1 and CDR2 from the germline V gene are SGHAT and FQNNGV. The V gene lost 5 bases and the J gene lost 6 bases, with 22 bases spanning the gap. The CDR3 contains 16 residues. The chain's CDR3 is CASSTVGRSPANGYTF. Here the CDR3 DNA reads TGTGCCAGCAGCACGGTGGGCAGATCCCCAGCCAATGGCTACACCTTC.

This clone has only one observation. This chain uses TRBV4-2 with TRBJ1-2; D is perhaps TRBD1 (5 bases). There are 17 residues in the CDR3. Trimming cost V 0 bases and J 3 bases, with 17 bases left between them. Looked up from germline, CDR1 is LGHNA and CDR2 is YNFKEQ. CDR3 in DNA: TGTGCCAGCAGCCAAGAGAGTTTGACAGCCTCAGACTATGGCTACACCTTC. Amino acids: CASSQESLTASDYGYTF.

The V call is TRBV18, the J call TRBJ1-5; D unresolved. The CDR3 has 11 residues. CDR1 and CDR2 (germline): KGHSH, LQKENI. The germline V and J ends were trimmed by 3 bases and 10 bases, with 7 bases remaining between them. The DNA of the CDR3 is TGTGCCAGCTCACCTTCCCTTCCCCAGCATTTT. It translates to CASSPSLPQHF.